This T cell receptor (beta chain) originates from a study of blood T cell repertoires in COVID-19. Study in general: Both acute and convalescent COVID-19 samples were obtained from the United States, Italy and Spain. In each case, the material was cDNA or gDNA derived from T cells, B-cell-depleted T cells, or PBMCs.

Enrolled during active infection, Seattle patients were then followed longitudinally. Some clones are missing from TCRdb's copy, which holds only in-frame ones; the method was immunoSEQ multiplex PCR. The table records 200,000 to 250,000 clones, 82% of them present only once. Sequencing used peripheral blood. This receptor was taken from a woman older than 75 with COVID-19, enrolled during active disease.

The CDR3 DNA reads as TGTGCCAGCAGTTTCCGCGGGACAGGGGGCGGTTCACCCCTCCACTTT. The encoded protein is CASSFRGTGGGSPLHF. V and J are TRBV27 and TRBJ1-6; 12 bases agree with TRBD1. The CDR3 covers 16 residues. Germline CDR1 reads MNHEY; CDR2 reads SMNVEV (reference sequence). J lost 9 bases, V lost 3 bases, and 6 bases had no gene match.